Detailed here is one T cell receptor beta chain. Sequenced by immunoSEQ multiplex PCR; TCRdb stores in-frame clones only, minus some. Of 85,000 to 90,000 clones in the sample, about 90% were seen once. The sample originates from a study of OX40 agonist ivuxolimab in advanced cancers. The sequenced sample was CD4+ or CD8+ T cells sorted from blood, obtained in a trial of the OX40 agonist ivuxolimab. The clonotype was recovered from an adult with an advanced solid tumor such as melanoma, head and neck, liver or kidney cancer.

CDR3 DNA sequence: TGTGCCAGCAGCGCTAGACAGGGAGCTGGGGCCAACGTCCTGACTTTC. Residues: CASSARQGAGANVLTF. The chain carries TRBV9 and TRBJ2-6, with 7 bases that match TRBD1. J was trimmed by 2 bases and V by 3 bases; bases with no gene match: 5. The CDR3 runs 16 residues. The V gene's germline CDR1 is SGDLS and CDR2 YYNGEE.